This T cell receptor beta chain was retrieved from a study of T cell responses to AZD1222 COVID-19 vaccine. Study observations and caveats: Among vaccine-associated CD4 TCRs, coverage spanned spike, with dominance at 160-218 and 743-854. Spike-specific TCR breadth and depth rose after two AZD1222 doses.

Looked up from germline, CDR1 is KGHSH and CDR2 is LQKENI. J lost 2 bases, V lost 5 bases, and 7 bases had no gene match. This CDR3 is 15 amino acids long. As regards this clone: Its antigen remains unidentified.

Repertoires were generated with immunoSEQ multiplex PCR, while TCRdb's copy carries only in-frame clones and drops some. The table shows tens of thousands of clones, with around 91% occurring only once. This chain uses TRBV18 with TRBJ2-3; 7 bases are a match to TRBD1. This TCR derives from an adult in good health. Here the sequenced sample was peripheral blood, taken on day 0 of MenACWY control vaccination. The CDR3 DNA reads as TGTGCCAGCTCAATCTCCGGGACAGACACAGATACGCAGTATTTT. Translated, it gives CASSISGTDTDTQYF.